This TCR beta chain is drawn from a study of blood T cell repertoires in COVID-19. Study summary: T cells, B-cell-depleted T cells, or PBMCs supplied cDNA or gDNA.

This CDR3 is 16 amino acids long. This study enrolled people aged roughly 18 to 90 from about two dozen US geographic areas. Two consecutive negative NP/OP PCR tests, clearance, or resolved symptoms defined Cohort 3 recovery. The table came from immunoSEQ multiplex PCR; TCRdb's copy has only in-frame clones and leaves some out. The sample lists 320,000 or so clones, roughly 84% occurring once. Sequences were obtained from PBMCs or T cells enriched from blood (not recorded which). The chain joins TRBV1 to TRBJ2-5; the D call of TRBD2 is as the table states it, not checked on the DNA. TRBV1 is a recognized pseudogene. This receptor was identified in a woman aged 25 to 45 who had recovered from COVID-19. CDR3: CTSSHPRTSGGETQYF. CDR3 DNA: TGCACCAGCAGCCATCCTCGGACTAGCGGGGGTGAGACCCAGTACTTC.